This T cell receptor (beta chain) was sequenced for a study of spatial heterogeneity in lung cancer. A unique molecular identifier was carried by every single TCR cDNA molecule. From the 5' RACE reads, TCRdb called clonotypes with MiXCR, one entry per CDR3 protein. Seen here are some 44,000 distinct CDR3 sequences, roughly an eighth observed once, and the top ten hold around 56%. Germline-derived CDR1 and CDR2 are SGHKS and YYEKEE (reference sequence). The CDR3 loop spans 11 amino acids. The V end lost 2 bases, the J end lost 1 base, and 1 base lay between the germline ends. This clonotype was found many times. Time point denoted: sample taken at primary tumor resection. Material for sequencing was whole RNA from tumor, nontumor lung or frozen PBMC, left unsorted. The donors comprised about 74 untreated early-stage non-small cell lung cancer patients.

This rearrangement joins TRBV5-5 to TRBJ2-7; D unclear. Sequencing used PBMCs, obtained at surgery. The receptor was derived from a male donor with early-stage non-small cell lung cancer. CDR3 amino acids: CASSFSYEQYF. The CDR3 nucleotides are TGTGCCAGCAGCTTTTCCTACGAGCAGTACTTC. The full variable domain, with the rest looked up from reference TRBV5-5 and TRBJ2-7, is DAGVTQSPTHLIKTRGQQVTLRCSPISGHKSVSWYQQVLGQGPQFIFQYYEKEERGRGNFPDRFSARQFPNYSSELNVNALLLGDSALYLCASSFSYEQYFGPGTRLTVT.